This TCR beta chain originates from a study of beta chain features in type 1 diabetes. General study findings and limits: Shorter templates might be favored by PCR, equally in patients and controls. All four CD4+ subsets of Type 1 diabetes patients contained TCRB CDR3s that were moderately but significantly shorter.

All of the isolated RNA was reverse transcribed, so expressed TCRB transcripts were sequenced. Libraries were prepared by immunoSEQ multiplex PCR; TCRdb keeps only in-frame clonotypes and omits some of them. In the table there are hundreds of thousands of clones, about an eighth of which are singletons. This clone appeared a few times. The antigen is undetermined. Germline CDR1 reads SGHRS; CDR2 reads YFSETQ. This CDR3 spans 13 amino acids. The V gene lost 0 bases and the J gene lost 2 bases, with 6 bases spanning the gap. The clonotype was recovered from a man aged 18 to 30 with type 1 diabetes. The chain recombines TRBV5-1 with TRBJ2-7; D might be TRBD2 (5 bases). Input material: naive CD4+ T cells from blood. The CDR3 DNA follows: TGCGCCAGCAGCTTGGAGAGGGCCTACGAGCAGTACTTC. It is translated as CASSLERAYEQYF.